This T cell receptor beta chain was identified in a study of cytomegalovirus exposure and HLA in healthy donors. Regarding the study as a whole: Association of a missense DCLRE1C variant with TCR beta V- and J-gene trimming was reported in a later analysis. From TCR beta sequences, most subjects' HLA-A and HLA-B alleles were reportedly predicted accurately.

The CDR3 loop spans 13 amino acids. In germline, CDR1 is MDHEN, CDR2 SYDVKM. Trimming removed 6 bases from V and 4 bases from J; junction bases left unmatched: 5. In the PCR, 60 Vbeta and 13 Jbeta primers were used. Assay used: immunoSEQ multiplex PCR; TCRdb lists only in-frame clones, some missing. The table lists some 200,000 clones, roughly 13% of them singletons. A word on this clone: The antigen is unknown.

Sequenced: PBMCs. V gene TRBV28 combines with J gene TRBJ1-2; 7 nucleotides match TRBD1. The clonotype originates from a man aged 45-65 years in good health and CMV-seropositive. The CDR3 protein is CASSEGQIYGYTF. CDR3 nucleotides: TGTGCCAGCAGCGAGGGACAGATCTATGGCTACACCTTC.